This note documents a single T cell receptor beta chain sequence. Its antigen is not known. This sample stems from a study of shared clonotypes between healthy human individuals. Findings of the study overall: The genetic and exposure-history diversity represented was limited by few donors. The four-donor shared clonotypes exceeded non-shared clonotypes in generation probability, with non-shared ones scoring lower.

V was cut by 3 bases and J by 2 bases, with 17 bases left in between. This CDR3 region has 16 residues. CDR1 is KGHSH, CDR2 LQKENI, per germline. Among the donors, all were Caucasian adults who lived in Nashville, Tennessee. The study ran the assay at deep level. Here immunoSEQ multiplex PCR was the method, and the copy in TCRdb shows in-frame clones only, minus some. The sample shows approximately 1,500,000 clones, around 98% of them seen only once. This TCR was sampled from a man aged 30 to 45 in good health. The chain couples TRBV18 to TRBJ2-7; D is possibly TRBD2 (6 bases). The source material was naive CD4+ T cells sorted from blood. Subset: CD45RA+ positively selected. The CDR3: CASSPPGGEITYEQYF. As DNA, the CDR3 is TGTGCCAGCTCACCCCCAGGAGGGGAGATCACCTACGAGCAGTACTTC.